What follows are 12 T cell receptor beta chains derived from one specimen sequenced in a study of shared clonotypes between healthy human individuals. Measured with immunoSEQ multiplex PCR; TCRdb has only the in-frame clones, and not every one. The repertoire has millions of clones, roughly 91% of them found once; the top ten carry approximately 1.7%. CD45RO negativity and positive selection for CCR7 defined naive CD8 cells, a population that excluded terminally differentiated effector memory CD45RA+ cells. The specimen sequenced was naive CD8+ T cells from PBMCs. The receptors were gathered from a man younger than 30 in good health. Some clones in this sample may be carry-over from other donors' samples.

CDR3: CASSYSSGIDTQYF. CDR3 bases: TGTGCCAGCAGTTACTCTAGCGGGATAGATACGCAGTATTTT. The chain couples TRBV6-5 to TRBJ2-3; 8 bases fit TRBD2. V lost 0 bases, J lost 5 bases, and 1 base stayed unmatched. Germline V gene sequence: CDR1 MNHEY, CDR2 SVGAGI. The CDR3 length is 14 residues.

The chain has TRBV19 and TRBJ1-1; a possible D gene is TRBD1 (5 bases). The V and J ends lost 2 bases and 6 bases respectively, with 16 bases between them. The CDR3 contains 15 residues. Looked up from germline, CDR1 is LNHDA and CDR2 is SQIVND (reference sequence). The CDR3 protein is CASSISLGGIPEAFF. The CDR3, as DNA: TGTGCCAGTAGTATATCTCTGGGGGGTATACCTGAAGCTTTCTTT.

V and J are TRBV19 and TRBJ1-4, with 9 positions matching TRBD1. This CDR3 has 14 residues. The V segment lost 5 bases and the J segment 9 bases; nucleotides outside the gene matches: 7. Germline V gene sequence: CDR1 LNHDA, CDR2 SQIVND (reference sequence). In DNA, the CDR3 is TGTGCCAGTAGTTCCGGGACAGGGATAAAAAAACTGTTTTTT. Protein sequence: CASSSGTGIKKLFF.

Comments on this clone: This sample also contains other DNA sequences that code for the same CDR3. This rearrangement joins TRBV4-1 to TRBJ2-7; D is possibly TRBD1 or TRBD2 (5 bases each). V was trimmed by 0 bases and J by 2 bases, leaving 14 bases between them. Germline assignment: CDR1 MGHRA and CDR2 YSYEKL. The CDR3 sequence is 16 residues long. This CDR3 reads CASSQDGRLGAYEQYF. CDR3 nucleotide sequence: TGCGCCAGCAGCCAAGATGGGCGATTGGGGGCCTACGAGCAGTACTTC.

The chain employs TRBV28 and TRBJ2-2; 9 positions match TRBD2. CDR1 and CDR2 from the germline V gene are MDHEN and SYDVKM. The CDR3 covers 16 residues. The J segment lost 0 bases and the V segment lost 10 bases, leaving 9 bases of the junction unmatched. CDR3 sequence: CATLKREEPNTGELFF. The CDR3 coding sequence is TGTGCCACCCTGAAGCGGGAGGAACCGAACACCGGGGAGCTGTTTTTT.

V and J are TRBV11-3 and TRBJ2-1; D is undetermined. V lost 5 bases and J lost 3, with 8 bases in between. The CDR3 runs to 13 residues. Germline CDR1 is SGHNT and CDR2 is YENEEA. CDR3 region: CASSETVYNEQFF. The CDR3 DNA sequence: TGTGCCAGCAGCGAAACGGTCTACAATGAGCAGTTCTTC.

In the case of this clone: Possible read error: a much larger clone is one base away. The DNA of the CDR3 is TGTGCCGGCAGCTTAGCGACAGACTTCTCTGGAAACACCATATATTTT. Amino acids: CAGSLATDFSGNTIYF. V usage is TRBV7-6 and J usage is TRBJ1-3; D is perhaps TRBD1 (5 bases). The CDR3 is 16 residues long. Germline V gene lookup returns CDR1 SGHVS and CDR2 FNYEAQ.

Remarks on this clone: Other DNA variants within this sample encode the same CDR3. The CDR3 nucleotides are TGTGCCAGCAGTTACTCGACAGGTACATACGAGCAGTACTTC. Protein sequence: CASSYSTGTYEQYF. This chain connects TRBV6-5 to TRBJ2-7; possible D gene TRBD1, 6 bases. V lost 0 bases and J lost 4, with 10 bases in between. CDR3 size: 14 residues. Germline CDR1 reads MNHEY; CDR2 reads SVGAGI.

On this clone itself: In the same sample, other DNA sequences code for this CDR3. The chain is built from TRBV7-3 and TRBJ2-2, with D hard to call. Germline-derived CDR1 and CDR2 are SGHTA and FQGTGA. Trimming removed 4 bases from V and 0 bases from J, with 12 bases in between. The CDR3 length is 16 residues. CDR3 DNA: TGTGCCAGCAGCTCACGGACCGGTACGAACACCGGGGAGCTGTTTTTT. It encodes CASSSRTGTNTGELFF.

The V and J genes are TRBV7-9 and TRBJ2-7, with D possibly being TRBD2 (6 bases). V shed 5 bases and J shed 0 bases, with 14 bases lying between them. The V gene's germline CDR1 is SEHNR and CDR2 FQNEAQ (reference sequence). CDR3 length: 15 residues. CDR3 amino acids: CASSGREPYSYEQYF. CDR3 coding DNA: TGTGCCAGCAGCGGACGGGAGCCCTACTCCTACGAGCAGTACTTC.

The V gene is TRBV29-1, the J gene TRBJ1-2, with 8 bases matching TRBD1. The CDR3 totals 13 residues. With 3 bases clipped from V and 6 bases from J, the junction kept 6 bases outside the gene matches. Germline V gene lookup returns CDR1 SQVTM and CDR2 ANQGSEA. The chain's CDR3 is CSVEDDRGDGYTF. Written as DNA, the CDR3 is TGCAGCGTTGAGGACGACAGGGGAGATGGCTACACCTTC.

The chain carries TRBV27 and TRBJ2-2; 12 bases match TRBD2. Germline lookup yields CDR1 MNHEY and CDR2 SMNVEV (reference sequence). The junction had 4 bases not matched to a gene; V was cut back by 1 base and J by 4 bases. This CDR3 is built from 17 residues. In DNA, the CDR3 is TGTGCCAGCAGTTTATTACGGACTAGCGGGACCACCGGGGAGCTGTTTTTT. This codes for CASSLLRTSGTTGELFF.